The 26 T cell receptor beta chains presented below share a single source sample, sequenced in a study of cytomegalovirus exposure and HLA in healthy donors. The PCR was carried out with 60 Vbeta primers and 13 Jbeta primers. Measured with immunoSEQ multiplex PCR; TCRdb has only the in-frame clones, and not every one. The top ten hold more than 1.5% of the sample, which has about 190,000 clones, around 75% seen once. Sample: PBMCs. These TCRs come from a woman aged 50 to 60 in good health and CMV-seronegative.

The rearrangement links TRBV9 to TRBJ1-6, with 7 bases lining up with TRBD1. J gave up 5 bases and V 5 bases, and 7 bases lay outside the gene matches. This CDR3 spans 15 amino acids. The germline V gene encodes CDR1 SGDLS and CDR2 YYNGEE. Written as DNA, the CDR3 is TGTGCCAGCAGTTTTACAGGGGAACATAATTCACCCCTCCACTTT. It translates to CASSFTGEHNSPLHF.

The chain employs TRBV11-2 and TRBJ2-7; D is possibly TRBD2 (6 bases). V was pared by 0 bases and J by 7 bases, with 13 bases between. Germline values: CDR1 SGHAT, CDR2 FQNNGV. The CDR3 runs to 14 residues. CDR3 protein: CASSLEVRGREQYF. CDR3 nucleotides: TGTGCCAGCAGCTTAGAGGTCCGAGGGAGGGAGCAGTACTTC.

The chain is built from TRBV27 and TRBJ2-7; 8 bases line up with TRBD2. V trimming: 4 bases; J trimming: 0 bases; junction bases outside the gene matches: 5. Per the germline V gene, CDR1 is MNHEY and CDR2 is SMNVEV (reference sequence). This CDR3 spans 15 amino acids. In nucleotides, the CDR3 is TGTGCCAGCAGTTCCGCGAGCGGGGGCTCCTACGAGCAGTACTTC. Translation: CASSSASGGSYEQYF.

The J gene is TRBJ2-1, the V gene TRBV5-1, with D tentatively TRBD1 (6 bases). The CDR3 length is 13 residues. The V and J ends lost 5 bases and 7 bases respectively, with 13 bases between them. Per the germline V gene, CDR1 is SGHRS and CDR2 is YFSETQ. In DNA form, the CDR3 reads TGCGCCAGCAGACAGGGATCGTTGAATGAGCAGTTCTTC. Translated: CASRQGSLNEQFF.

The genes are TRBV29-1 and TRBJ1-2, with D tentatively TRBD1 (5 bases). Trimming took 7 bases from V and 8 from J, leaving 14 bases between them. The germline V gene encodes CDR1 SQVTM and CDR2 ANQGSEA. The CDR3 is made up of 11 amino acids. The CDR3 nucleotides read TGCAGCGGGACAACAGGAGGGGGCTACACCTTC. Residues: CSGTTGGGYTF.

This clone was picked up one time. The rearrangement joins TRBV4-3 to TRBJ2-5, with 8 nucleotides matching TRBD1. V gave up 6 bases and J gave up 5 bases; unmatched junction bases: 8. This CDR3 region has 14 residues. Germline lookup yields CDR1 LGHNA and CDR2 YSLEER. The CDR3, as DNA: TGCGCCAGCAGTCGAGACAGGGGCGGGGAGACCCAGTACTTC. It encodes CASSRDRGGETQYF.

In the case of this clone: A read error may account for a junction end that differs from germline. The chain joins TRBV7-9 to TRBJ1-1; D unclear. Looked up from germline, CDR1 is SEHNR and CDR2 is FQNEAQ (reference sequence). The CDR3 contains 12 residues. The CDR3, as DNA: TGTTCCAGCAGCTCCCTGACACCTGAAGCTTTCTTT. This encodes CSSSSLTPEAFF.

This clone appeared a few times. This chain links TRBV10-3 with TRBJ1-1, with 9 bases that match TRBD1. The CDR3 sequence is 16 residues long. Per germline, CDR1 ENHRY and CDR2 SYGVKD. V was pared by 9 bases and J by 4 bases, with 15 bases of the junction left unmatched. The CDR3 spells CAITPQGAWSITEAFF. For the CDR3, the DNA is TGTGCCATTACCCCACAGGGGGCCTGGAGTATCACTGAAGCTTTCTTT.

This chain links TRBV10-3 with TRBJ1-2, with 8 bases aligning to TRBD1. The CDR3 spans 14 residues. V was clipped by 6 bases and J by 6 bases; unmatched bases: 9. Germline CDR1 is ENHRY and CDR2 is SYGVKD. The CDR3 DNA reads as TGTGCCATCAGCCGCCGGACAGGGCGGGATGGCTACACCTTC. It is translated as CAISRRTGRDGYTF.

The chain is built from TRBV5-4 and TRBJ2-1; possible D gene TRBD2, 6 bases. The V end lost 6 bases, the J end lost 6 bases, and 16 bases lay between the germline ends. The germline gives CDR1 SGHNT, CDR2 YYREEE (reference sequence). This CDR3 contains 14 residues. CDR3 in DNA: TGTGCCAGCAACACCGGGTCCGGGGGCAATGAGCAGTTCTTC. It is translated as CASNTGSGGNEQFF.

The V call is TRBV5-4, the J call TRBJ2-2; D call uncertain. Trimming removed 2 bases from V and 6 bases from J, with 14 bases in between. From germline, CDR1 is SGHNT and CDR2 YYREEE (reference sequence). The CDR3 is 15 amino acids. CDR3: CASSFPSELSGELFF. The CDR3 nucleotides are TGTGCCAGCAGCTTTCCCTCCGAACTTTCCGGGGAGCTGTTTTTT.

V is TRBV7-9 and J is TRBJ2-1; 8 bases align to TRBD1. Germline CDR1 reads SEHNR; CDR2 reads FQNEAQ (reference sequence). The length of the CDR3 is 17 residues. Unmatched junction bases numbered 10, after V lost 1 base and J lost 5 bases. The CDR3 coding sequence is TGTGCCAGCAGCTTAGTCTACAGGGGGGATCGGGACAATGAGCAGTTCTTC. This translates into CASSLVYRGDRDNEQFF.

Only a few counts were recorded for this clone. The CDR3 nucleotides read TGTGCCAGCAGTCCCCCCGGGAGAGGCTACACCTTC. It specifies CASSPPGRGYTF. J is TRBJ1-2 and V is TRBV28; D is unclear. Germline CDR1 and CDR2: MDHEN and SYDVKM. The CDR3 totals 12 residues. Trimming removed 5 bases at V and 8 bases at J, with 12 bases between.

In this sample, this clone turned up a few times. The chain joins TRBV5-1 to TRBJ1-1; a possible D gene is TRBD1 (5 bases). The CDR3 consists of 14 residues. V was pared by 6 bases and J by 3 bases, with 15 bases between. Per germline, CDR1 SGHRS and CDR2 YFSETQ. The DNA of the CDR3 is TGCGCCAGCACCGCAGGGTTCTGGGACACTGAAGCTTTCTTT. As protein: CASTAGFWDTEAFF.

This chain joins TRBV28 and TRBJ1-2; D ambiguous. The CDR3 is made up of 12 amino acids. V gave up 6 bases and J gave up 4 bases, with 9 bases separating them. The germline V gene has CDR1 MDHEN and CDR2 SYDVKM. The CDR3 sequence is CASRPGIYGYTF. CDR3 bases: TGTGCCAGCAGACCGGGGATCTATGGCTACACCTTC.

The rearrangement links TRBV18 to TRBJ1-2; the D is unclear. The CDR3 is 14 amino acids. Germline V CDR1 and CDR2: KGHSH, LQKENI. The germline V and J ends were trimmed by 4 bases and 7 bases, with 16 bases remaining between them. Here the CDR3 reads CASSQTGGSGGYTF. CDR3 in DNA: TGTGCCAGCTCACAGACCGGAGGTTCGGGTGGCTACACCTTC.

This clone appeared once. An end of the junction does not agree with germline; a read error may underlie this. This sequence joins TRBV7-7 and TRBJ2-5, with 8 bases fitting TRBD2. The CDR3 is 15 amino acids. CDR1 and CDR2 (germline): SSHAT, FNYEAQ (reference sequence). The CDR3, as DNA: TGTGCTAGCAGCTTATTGGCGGGAGGTCGAGAGACCCAGTACTTC. It yields the protein CASSLLAGGRETQYF.

The rearrangement joins TRBV11-2 to TRBJ1-1; a weak D match, TRBD1 (6 bases). Per germline, CDR1 SGHAT and CDR2 FQNNGV. With 4 bases removed from V and 11 bases from J, the gap between germline ends came to 20 bases. The CDR3 extends over 14 amino acids. CDR3 residues: CASSSRGGDDLAFF. CDR3 bases: TGTGCCAGCAGCTCTAGGGGGGGCGACGACTTGGCTTTCTTT.

The chain is built from TRBV21-1 and TRBJ1-5; whether TRBD1, the table's D call, matches the DNA was not checked. TRBV21-1 is termed a pseudogene. CDR3 length: 16 amino acids. CDR3: CASSKKRDRINQPQHF. CDR3 coding DNA: TGTGCCAGCAGCAAAAAAAGGGACAGAATCAATCAGCCCCAGCATTTT.

J is TRBJ2-3 and V is TRBV4-3, with a tentative D call TRBD2 (6 bases). Germline assignment: CDR1 LGHNA and CDR2 YSLEER. The ends were cut back, 4 bases at V and 4 bases at J, with 18 bases in the middle. The CDR3 runs to 16 residues. As DNA, the CDR3 is TGCGCCAGCAGCCGAAGTGCGGGACGGAGTGCAGATACGCAGTATTTT. Translation: CASSRSAGRSADTQYF.

Concerning this clone itself: This CDR3 is also generated by other DNA sequences in the sample. The CDR3 protein is CASSEGGGQPQHF. In nucleotides, the CDR3 is TGTGCCAGCAGTGAAGGCGGGGGTCAGCCCCAGCATTTT. The rearrangement links TRBV6-1 to TRBJ1-5; D is perhaps TRBD1 (5 bases). The germline gives CDR1 MNHNS, CDR2 SASEGT. CDR3 length: 13 residues. Trimming stripped 1 base from V and 6 bases from J, with 7 bases between.

The rearrangement uses TRBV5-1 and TRBJ2-1; 8 nucleotides agree with TRBD1. V was clipped by 2 bases and J by 7 bases; unmatched bases: 8. The CDR3 runs to 15 residues. Germline CDR1 and CDR2: SGHRS and YFSETQ. This chain's CDR3 is CASSFGQGRGNEQFF. The DNA for the CDR3 is TGCGCCAGCAGCTTCGGACAGGGAAGGGGGAATGAGCAGTTCTTC.

The rearrangement uses TRBV5-4 and TRBJ1-2, with 8 nucleotides matching TRBD1. V lost 5 bases to trimming and J lost 4 bases; unmatched junction nucleotides: 7. This CDR3 contains 14 residues. Germline CDR1 reads SGHNT; CDR2 reads YYREEE (reference sequence). In DNA form, the CDR3 reads TGTGCCAGCAGGGCGGACAGGGCAGGCTATGGCTACACCTTC. As protein: CASRADRAGYGYTF.

This chain joins TRBV6-6 and TRBJ2-1; TRBD2 aligns across 14 bases. V was pared by 6 bases and J by 8 bases, with 9 bases of the junction left unmatched. The CDR3 consists of 16 residues. Looked up from germline, CDR1 is MNHNY and CDR2 is SVGAGI (reference sequence). The CDR3 spells CASRTPGLAGVHEQFF. In DNA, the CDR3 is TGTGCCAGCAGGACCCCGGGACTAGCGGGAGTTCATGAGCAGTTCTTC.

The genes are TRBV27 and TRBJ1-2, with D perhaps TRBD1 (5 bases). Trimming removed 1 base at V and 7 bases at J, with 13 bases between. In germline, CDR1 is MNHEY, CDR2 SMNVEV (reference sequence). CDR3 length equals 14 residues. The CDR3: CASSLWGGVSGYTF. The CDR3 DNA sequence: TGTGCCAGCAGTTTATGGGGCGGAGTTAGTGGCTACACCTTC.

The chain carries TRBV29-1 and TRBJ1-1; TRBD1 is a possible D gene (6 bases). CDR1 is SQVTM and CDR2 is ANQGSEA in the germline V gene. V lost 3 bases, J lost 4 bases, and 21 bases lay in between. The CDR3 loop spans 16 amino acids. The CDR3 region has the DNA TGCAGCGTTGAGGGGGCCCGGGCCCTATGGGGCACTGAAGCTTTCTTT. Its protein product is CSVEGARALWGTEAFF.